This is a list of T cell receptor beta chains from one sample in a study of blood T cell repertoires in COVID-19. Profiled with immunoSEQ multiplex PCR; TCRdb holds only in-frame clones, not every one. The sample holds 290,000 or so clones, approximately 85% seen once. Sample: peripheral blood. These receptors were collected from a man aged 45-65 years with active or convalescent COVID-19. The CDR3 runs from the conserved cysteine through the conserved F or W. A D gene is named only where the DNA matches it firmly. Clone size is shown for a subset of rows, as once, few, many or a class of expanded clone.

J gene | clone size | CDR3 length | V gene | D gene | CDR3 DNA | CDR3 protein
TRBJ2-5 | . | 11 | TRBV29-1 | . | TGCAGCGTCGGTCCGGAGGAGACCCAGTACTTC | CSVGPEETQYF
TRBJ2-7 | once | 15 | TRBV19 | . | TGTGCCAGTCAAAGCGCCCCAGGGAACTCCTACGAGCAGTACTTC | CASQSAPGNSYEQYF
TRBJ2-7 | once | 14 | TRBV5-6 | TRBD1 | TGTGCCAGCAGCTTGGGGACAGGGGGCAACGAGCAGTACTTC | CASSLGTGGNEQYF
TRBJ2-2 | . | 17 | TRBV27 | TRBD2 | TGTGCCAGCAGTACCCGCCTAGCGGGAGAAAACACCGGGGAGCTGTTTTTT | CASSTRLAGENTGELFF
TRBJ1-1 | . | 18 | TRBV21-1 | . | TGTGCCAGCAGCAAAAGAGTTACAGGGTGGGTGGGGAACACTGAAGCTTTCTTT | CASSKRVTGWVGNTEAFF
TRBJ2-1 | . | 15 | TRBV7-9 | TRBD2 | TGTGCCAGCAGCTCAGGACTAGCGGGTTACAATGAGCAGTTCTTC | CASSSGLAGYNEQFF
TRBJ1-6 | few | 15 | TRBV9 | . | TGTGCCAGCTCCCGCCTAGAACTGCGGAATTCACCCCTCCACTTT | CASSRLELRNSPLHF
TRBJ1-1 | many | 14 | TRBV6-5 | . | TGTGCCAGCAGGCGAGGGTGGGCGAGCACTGAAGCTTTCTTT | CASRRGWASTEAFF
TRBJ1-1 | . | 15 | TRBV7-2 | . | TGTGCCAGCAGCCCTGGGGGGGGGTTGGGCACTGAAGCTTTCTTT | CASSPGGGLGTEAFF
TRBJ1-1 | few | 14 | TRBV11-2 | . | TGTGCCAGCAGCTTAGATCGGTGGAGCGCTGAAGCTTTCTTT | CASSLDRWSAEAFF
TRBJ1-5 | . | 16 | TRBV19 | TRBD1 | TGTGCCAGTAGTATTCTACAGGGGGCATCTAATCAGCCCCAGCATTTT | CASSILQGASNQPQHF
TRBJ2-1 | . | 15 | TRBV4-3 | . | TGCGCCAGCAGCCAAGGGGTAGCCACCTACAATGAGCAGTTCTTC | CASSQGVATYNEQFF
TRBJ2-7 | . | 15 | TRBV11-1 | TRBD2 | TGTGCCAGCAGCTTAGCGGGAGGGCCGTCCTACGAGCAGTACTTC | CASSLAGGPSYEQYF
TRBJ1-4 | . | 14 | TRBV10-3 | . | TGTGCCATCAGGGACCCAGCGGCTAATGAAAAACTGTTTTTT | CAIRDPAANEKLFF
TRBJ2-1 | . | 16 | TRBV7-8 | TRBD2 | TGTGCCAGCAGCGCCCCGGGACTAAGGGTCCCGGGGGAGCAGTTCTTC | CASSAPGLRVPGEQFF
TRBJ2-7 | . | 15 | TRBV15 | . | TGTGCCACCAGCCCCGCCCCGGGGGTCGCCTACGAGCAGTACTTC | CATSPAPGVAYEQYF
TRBJ1-1 | . | 13 | TRBV2 | TRBD1 | TGTGCCAGCAGCCCGGGGACAGCCTCTGAAGCTTTCTTT | CASSPGTASEAFF
TRBJ1-1 | . | 15 | TRBV11-2 | . | TGTGCCAGCACCCTAGAGGAGGGAGGGACCCGAGAAGCTTTCTTT | CASTLEEGGTREAFF
TRBJ1-4 | . | 13 | TRBV3-1/TRBV3-2 | . | TGTGCCAGCAGCCAAGACGTGAGGGAAAAACTGTTTTTT | CASSQDVREKLFF
TRBJ2-3 | . | 15 | TRBV7-9 | TRBD2 | TGTGCCAGCAGCTCGACTAGCGGGAGTGCCGATACGCAGTATTTT | CASSSTSGSADTQYF
TRBJ1-2 | . | 15 | TRBV28 | . | TGTGCCAGCAGTTTGGCTGGGCACCCCAGCTATGGCTACACCTTC | CASSLAGHPSYGYTF
TRBJ2-1 | . | 13 | TRBV12-5 | . | TGTGCTAGTGGGCCCCCCGGAGGGGATGAGCAGTTCTTC | CASGPPGGDEQFF
TRBJ2-7 | . | 14 | TRBV5-6 | . | TGTGCCAGCAGCACCCCGGGGAGGATTTACGAGCAGTACTTC | CASSTPGRIYEQYF
TRBJ2-3 | . | 14 | TRBV9 | TRBD2 | TGTGCCAGCAGCACAGTCGGGGGGGCAGATACGCAGTATTTT | CASSTVGGADTQYF
TRBJ1-1 | few | 14 | TRBV2 | . | TGTGCCAGCAGTGAAGCTTTACGACAGTATGAAGCTTTCTTT | CASSEALRQYEAFF
TRBJ1-1 | . | 13 | TRBV11-2 | . | TGTGCCAGCAGAGGACAGCCGAACACTGAAGCTTTCTTT | CASRGQPNTEAFF
TRBJ1-2 | . | 16 | TRBV15 | TRBD1 | TGTGCCACCAGCAGAGGTGGGACAGGAGCTCCCGATGGCTACACCTTC | CATSRGGTGAPDGYTF
TRBJ1-1 | . | 15 | TRBV4-3 | . | TGCGCCAGCAGCCAGGCAATGGGAGTGAACACTGAAGCTTTCTTT | CASSQAMGVNTEAFF
TRBJ2-1 | . | 16 | TRBV28 | TRBD2 | TGTGCCAGCAGTTTTCTAGCGGGAGGCCCGAACAATGAGCAGTTCTTC | CASSFLAGGPNNEQFF
TRBJ2-7 | few | 16 | TRBV6-4 | TRBD2 | TGTGCCAGCAGTGAGCTATCCGGACTAGCGTCCCACGAGCAGTACTTC | CASSELSGLASHEQYF
TRBJ1-4 | once | 14 | TRBV5-6 | . | TGTGCCAGCAGCTTGGACTCAACTAATGAAAAACTGTTTTTT | CASSLDSTNEKLFF
TRBJ2-5 | . | 12 | TRBV6-1 | . | TGTGCCAGCAAGGCGGGGCAAGAGACCCAGTACTTC | CASKAGQETQYF
TRBJ1-2 | . | 14 | TRBV10-3 | . | TGTGCCATCAGTCCACGACAGAGCAACTATGGCTACACCTTC | CAISPRQSNYGYTF
TRBJ1-6 | . | 15 | TRBV18 | . | TGTGCCAGCTCACCGGAGCGGTCCTATAATTCACCCCTCCACTTT | CASSPERSYNSPLHF
TRBJ2-1 | . | 13 | TRBV5-4 | . | TGTGCCAGCAGCGCCGATTCGGTATCTGAGCAGTTCTTC | CASSADSVSEQFF
TRBJ1-4 | . | 16 | TRBV6-1 | . | TGTGCCAGCAGTGAAGCCGGGGGTCCCCCTAATGAAAAACTGTTTTTT | CASSEAGGPPNEKLFF
TRBJ2-1 | . | 16 | TRBV5-1 | TRBD2 | TGCGCCAGCGCTGTGACTAGCGGGAGTTCCAACAATGAGCAGTTCTTC | CASAVTSGSSNNEQFF
TRBJ2-5 | . | 15 | TRBV12-5 | . | TGTGCTAGTGGTTTGGGCAGCGTCAGTGGGGAGACCCAGTACTTC | CASGLGSVSGETQYF
TRBJ2-7 | . | 15 | TRBV6-1 | TRBD2 | TGTGCCAGCAGTGAATTCTGGACTAGTTCGTCCGAGCAGTACTTC | CASSEFWTSSSEQYF
TRBJ2-7 | . | 15 | TRBV18 | TRBD2 | TGTGCCAGCTCACCAAGACTAGCGGGCTCCTACGAGCAGTACTTC | CASSPRLAGSYEQYF
TRBJ2-1 | . | 13 | TRBV18 | . | TGTGCCAGCTCACCGCTACTAAGAAATGAGCAGTTCTTC | CASSPLLRNEQFF
TRBJ1-1 | . | 14 | TRBV27 | . | TGTGCCAGCAGAGTTGGGCCCGGACAGACTGAAGCTTTCTTT | CASRVGPGQTEAFF
TRBJ2-3 | . | 15 | TRBV9 | TRBD2 | TGTGCCAGCAGCGTTGCGGGGCGGGGGACAGATACGCAGTATTTT | CASSVAGRGTDTQYF
TRBJ2-2 | . | 15 | TRBV4-1 | TRBD1 | TGCGCCAGCAGCCTGGGACAGGGAAACACCGGGGAGCTGTTTTTT | CASSLGQGNTGELFF
TRBJ2-1 | . | 10 | TRBV7-2 | . | TGTGCCAGCAGCTTTGCGGAGCAGTTCTTC | CASSFAEQFF